What follows are 25 T cell receptor beta chains derived from one specimen sequenced in a study of molecular identifiers for immune sequencing clone quantification. In TCRdb, the PCR reads were re-called with MiXCR into one record per CDR3 protein. The sample lists approximately 500,000 distinct CDR3 sequences, around 23% occurring once. Sequencing was carried out using naive CD8+ T cells from blood, with Jurkat cell RNA spiked in. The subset is: FACS-sorted CD8+CD4-CCR7+CD45RA+ naive T cells. The receptors come from a human donor in good health. Some libraries in this study had Jurkat cell RNA spiked in.

This clonotype was counted ten times or more. The chain combines TRBV30 with TRBJ1-1; D perhaps matches TRBD1 (6 bases). Deletions cut 3 bases from V and 4 bases from J, with 12 bases between. This CDR3 spans 13 amino acids. The germline CDR1 and CDR2 sequences are GTSNPN and SVGIG (reference sequence). CDR3 protein: CAWRRGLATEAFF. The DNA for the CDR3 is TGTGCCTGGAGGAGGGGGTTGGCCACTGAAGCTTTCTTT.

This clonotype was counted between two and nine times. The rearrangement uses TRBV5-1 and TRBJ2-3; D may be TRBD1 or TRBD2 (5 bases each). V gave up 3 bases and J gave up 1 base, with 9 bases separating them. The CDR3 has 14 residues. Germline V gene data show CDR1 as SGHRS and CDR2 as YFSETQ. For the CDR3, the DNA is TGCGCCAGCAGCTGGGGGTCCGGCACAGATACGCAGTATTTT. Amino acid sequence: CASSWGSGTDTQYF.

This clonotype has a handful of counts. The chain uses TRBV20-1 and TRBJ2-1, with 8 bases that match TRBD2. The CDR3 has 17 residues. V shed 0 bases, J shed 0 bases, and the junction held 7 bases outside the gene matches. Germline CDR1 and CDR2: DFQATT and SNEGSKA (reference sequence). The CDR3 sequence: CSARDVITSGSYNEQFF. The CDR3 region has the DNA TGCAGTGCTAGAGATGTCATTACTAGCGGCTCCTACAATGAGCAGTTCTTC.

This clonotype was observed at least ten times. The chain links TRBV27 to TRBJ2-7; tentative D call: TRBD1 (6 bases). Trimming stripped 3 bases from V and 2 bases from J, with 14 bases between. Germline CDR1 is MNHEY and CDR2 is SMNVEV (reference sequence). The length of the CDR3 is 15 residues. CDR3 amino acids: CASSFVVGGPYEQYF. The CDR3 coding sequence is TGTGCCAGCAGTTTTGTGGTAGGGGGTCCCTACGAGCAGTACTTC.

The V call is TRBV6-5, the J call TRBJ2-2; a possible D gene is TRBD2 (6 bases). Looked up from germline, CDR1 is MNHEY and CDR2 is SVGAGI. CDR3 length equals 17 residues. Deletions cut 2 bases from V and 0 bases from J, with 13 bases between. The CDR3 protein is CASSYETERANTGELFF. CDR3 bases: TGTGCCAGCAGTTACGAAACCGAGCGGGCGAACACCGGGGAGCTGTTTTTT.

The chain has TRBV23-1 and TRBJ2-7; maybe TRBD2 (5 bases). TRBV23-1 is known as an ORF, though its function is uncertain. Trimming took 0 bases from V and 2 from J, leaving 17 bases between them. This CDR3 comprises 17 residues. CDR3 sequence: CASSQSPPRRAAYEQYF. DNA for the CDR3: TGCGCCAGCAGTCAATCACCCCCCAGGCGGGCTGCCTACGAGCAGTACTTC.

CDR3: CASSLGLDTEAFF. In nucleotides, the CDR3 is TGTGCCAGTAGTCTGGGTTTGGACACTGAAGCTTTCTTT. This rearrangement joins TRBV19 to TRBJ1-1; D is uncertain. Germline V CDR1 and CDR2: LNHDA, SQIVND (reference sequence). Trimming shortened V by 5 bases and J by 3 bases, and 10 bases separated the two germline ends. The CDR3 contains 13 residues.

This clonotype was seen more than once but under ten times. The chain links TRBV3-2 to TRBJ1-1; the table calls TRBD1, which could not be checked here. TRBV3-2 is assigned pseudogene status. The CDR3 consists of 13 residues. CDR3 protein: CASNHKGQGGAFF. The CDR3 coding sequence is TGTGCCAGCAATCACAAGGGGCAAGGGGGAGCTTTCTTT.

This clonotype was seen more than once but under ten times. Lacking the conserved final phenylalanine or tryptophan, this CDR3 likely reflects a read error. V gene TRBV7-9 combines with J gene TRBJ2-7; TRBD2 aligns across 7 bases. Losses at the gene ends were 4 bases for V and 5 bases for J; bases not matched to a gene: 11. The CDR3 length is 15 residues. Per germline, CDR1 SEHNR and CDR2 FQNEAQ (reference sequence). DNA for the CDR3: TGTGCCAGCAGCTCCAGACTAGCCCCCTCTAACGAGCAGTACTTA. This translates into CASSSRLAPSNEQYL.

Regarding this clonotype: The junction differs from germline at one of its ends, possibly a read error. V is TRBV3-1 and J is TRBJ2-2, with TRBD2 matching 7 bases. The CDR3 is made up of 15 amino acids. Germline loops: CDR1 LGHDT, CDR2 YNNKEL (reference sequence). CDR3 nucleotide sequence: TGTGCCGGCAGCCAGAAAGAGCGGGGACCCGGGGAGCTGTTTTTT. Its translation is CAGSQKERGPGELFF.

The chain combines TRBV4-2 with TRBJ2-3; TRBD2 agrees at 9 bases. Germline V CDR1 and CDR2: LGHNA, YNFKEQ. This CDR3 is 17 amino acids long. V shed 0 bases, J shed 6 bases, and the junction held 10 bases outside the gene matches. CDR3 loop: CASSQESGSGSPDTQYF. CDR3 bases: TGTGCCAGCAGCCAAGAATCCGGTAGCGGGAGCCCCGATACGCAGTATTTT.

As concerns this clonotype: Possible read error: a much larger clone is one base away. The chain employs TRBV7-8 and TRBJ2-3; 8 bases agree with TRBD2. The V and J ends lost 5 bases and 2 bases, in that order; junction bases with no gene match: 9. Germline-derived CDR1 and CDR2 are SGHVS and FQNEAQ. CDR3 length: 16 amino acids. The CDR3: CASSLASLAVTDTQYF. The DNA of the CDR3 is TGTGCCAGCAGCCTCGCTTCACTAGCGGTCACAGATACGCAGTATTTT.

A word on this clonotype: Given a much more abundant clone one base away, this may be a read error. The chain has TRBV27 and TRBJ1-4; D might be TRBD1 (6 bases). The CDR3 consists of 14 residues. Germline V lookup: CDR1 MNHEY, CDR2 SMNVEV (reference sequence). Trimming shortened V by 5 bases and J by 6 bases, and 13 bases separated the two germline ends. CDR3 DNA: TGTGCCAGCAGTCGGGGGCCGCTGGATGAAAAACTGTTTTTT. Its translation is CASSRGPLDEKLFF. The complete variable domain, with remaining parts taken from reference TRBV27 and TRBJ1-4, reads EAQVTQNPRYLITVTGKKLTVTCSQNMNHEYMSWYRQDPGLGLRQIYYSMNVEVTDKGDVPEGYKVSRKEKRNFPLILESPSPNQTSLYFCASSRGPLDEKLFFGSGTQLSVL.

As for this clonotype: At one boundary the junction diverges from the germline segment, which might be a read error. The rearrangement uses TRBV2 and TRBJ2-7; D remains unclear. CDR1 and CDR2 from the germline V gene are SNHLY and FYNNEI. The CDR3 runs to 14 residues. CDR3 loop: CGSSDGRLLYEQYF. CDR3 nucleotides: TGTGGCAGCAGTGATGGTCGTCTCCTCTACGAGCAGTACTTC.

This clonotype was seen only a few times. The chain is built from TRBV10-2 and TRBJ1-1, with a tentative D call TRBD1 (6 bases). This CDR3 is built from 13 residues. V lost 8 bases, J lost 0 bases, and 10 bases lay in between. Germline CDR1 is WSHSY and CDR2 is SAAADI. CDR3 in amino acids: CASGWTVNTEAFF. DNA for the CDR3: TGCGCCAGCGGCTGGACAGTGAACACTGAAGCTTTCTTT.

This clonotype came up many times. The chain links TRBV9 to TRBJ2-7, with D perhaps TRBD1 (5 bases). Trimming removed 0 bases at V and 6 bases at J, with 16 bases between. Germline V gives CDR1 SGDLS, CDR2 YYNGEE. CDR3 length equals 15 residues. Here the CDR3 reads CASSVVDIPGGEQYF. The CDR3, as DNA: TGTGCCAGCAGCGTAGTGGACATTCCCGGCGGCGAGCAGTACTTC.

This chain uses TRBV7-9 with TRBJ2-7; D ambiguous. This CDR3 contains 14 residues. Germline V gives CDR1 SEHNR, CDR2 FQNEAQ (reference sequence). Trimming stripped 8 bases from V and 1 base from J, with 15 bases between. The CDR3 DNA sequence: TGTGCCAGCGGTTCTGTCCTAAGATCCTACGAGCAGTACTTC. Translating gives CASGSVLRSYEQYF.

This clonotype was detected only a few times. The genes are TRBV7-9 and TRBJ2-1; TRBD2 matches 7 bases. There are 16 residues in the CDR3. CDR1 is SEHNR, CDR2 FQNEAQ, per germline (reference sequence). Unmatched junction bases numbered 12, after V lost 5 bases and J lost 5 bases. CDR3 sequence reads: CASSPEPAGVNNEQFF. CDR3 nucleotides: TGTGCCAGCAGCCCGGAGCCGGCGGGGGTCAACAATGAGCAGTTCTTC.

This clonotype was seen a few times. The rearrangement links TRBV30 to TRBJ2-2, with TRBD1 matching over 10 bases. CDR3 length: 17 residues. CDR1 and CDR2 (germline): GTSNPN, SVGIG (reference sequence). Trimming cost V 0 bases and J 6 bases; bases outside gene matches: 10. CDR3 coding DNA: TGTGCCTGGAGTGTACCTGCGGGACAGGGGTCTCCCGGGGAGCTGTTTTTT. This encodes CAWSVPAGQGSPGELFF.

This clonotype was recorded many times. The genes are TRBV28 and TRBJ2-7; no clear D gene. This CDR3 comprises 14 residues. V lost 3 bases and J 0 bases, leaving 9 bases between the germline ends. Germline V gives CDR1 MDHEN, CDR2 SYDVKM. The CDR3 DNA reads TGTGCCAGCAGTTTTGGGTTACTCTCCTACGAGCAGTACTTC. It codes for CASSFGLLSYEQYF.

This clonotype appeared many times. The V gene is TRBV5-1, the J gene TRBJ2-5; D is possibly TRBD2 (6 bases). Germline V gene sequence: CDR1 SGHRS, CDR2 YFSETQ. CDR3 length equals 16 residues. Trimming stripped 2 bases from V and 2 bases from J, with 16 bases between. The chain's CDR3 is CASSFWRGPLQETQYF. For the CDR3, the DNA is TGCGCCAGCAGCTTTTGGAGGGGACCTTTACAAGAGACCCAGTACTTC.

This chain joins TRBV7-9 and TRBJ1-5; D is perhaps TRBD1 (6 bases). The length of the CDR3 is 18 residues. V lost 1 base to trimming and J lost 3 bases, with 19 bases between them. Germline-derived CDR1 and CDR2 are SEHNR and FQNEAQ (reference sequence). DNA for the CDR3: TGTGCCAGCAGCTTAGTAGTAGGGGGGGCAGATAACAATCAGCCCCAGCATTTT. Translation: CASSLVVGGADNNQPQHF. Full variable domain (outside the CDR3, taken from reference TRBV7-9 and TRBJ1-5): DTGVSQNPRHKITKRGQNVTFRCDPISEHNRLYWYRQTLGQGPEFLTYFQNEAQLEKSRLLSDRFSAERPKGSFSTLEIQRTEQGDSAMYLCASSLVVGGADNNQPQHFGDGTRLSIL.

The rearrangement links TRBV20-1 to TRBJ2-7; possibly TRBD1 for D (5 bases). The germline V and J ends were trimmed by 6 bases and 1 base, with 16 bases remaining between them. CDR1 and CDR2 (germline): DFQATT, SNEGSKA (reference sequence). The CDR3 consists of 14 residues. In nucleotides, the CDR3 is TGCAGTGCAATGGGCGTCAGGGATTCCTACGAGCAGTACTTC. Its protein product is CSAMGVRDSYEQYF.

The table lists this clonotype with a count of one. Since a much larger clone is just one base distant, this may be a read error. The chain recombines TRBV2 with TRBJ2-1; TRBD2 is a possible D gene (6 bases). This CDR3 contains 15 residues. Looked up from germline, CDR1 is SNHLY and CDR2 is FYNNEI. The CDR3 spells CARRRDSSSYNEQFF. The CDR3 DNA follows: TGTGCCCGCAGACGGGACTCCAGCTCCTACAATGAGCAGTTCTTC.

This clonotype was counted many times. The rearrangement links TRBV4-3 to TRBJ2-3; a possible D gene is TRBD2 (5 bases). This CDR3 has 15 amino acids. The germline CDR1 and CDR2 sequences are LGHNA and YSLEER. V was cut by 2 bases and J by 0 bases, with 9 bases left in between. DNA of the CDR3: TGCGCCAGCAGCCAATCAGCGGTTAGCACAGATACGCAGTATTTT. Its translation is CASSQSAVSTDTQYF.